These T cell receptor beta chains were read from a single sample in a study of cytomegalovirus exposure and HLA in healthy donors. Measured with immunoSEQ multiplex PCR; TCRdb has only the in-frame clones, and not every one. The sample records about 150,000 clones, 60% to 85% being singletons. Input material: PBMCs. The receptors derive from a woman in her thirties or forties in good health and CMV-seropositive. Each CDR3 is given with its conserved first and last residue. Fields, in order: D gene, clone size, V gene, J gene, CDR3 protein, CDR3 DNA. D genes are given only for firm matches. Expanded clones are given a class, and other clones once, few, many or no size at all.

.	.	TRBV7-8	TRBJ1-5	CASSAESGGNQPQHF	TGTGCCAGCAGCGCTGAGAGCGGGGGCAATCAGCCCCAGCATTTT
.	.	TRBV9	TRBJ1-3	CASSVSGDRSSGNTIYF	TGTGCCAGCAGCGTCTCAGGGGACCGGAGCTCTGGAAACACCATATATTTT
.	.	TRBV13	TRBJ2-7	CASSLAGEQYF	TGTGCCAGCAGCTTAGCCGGGGAGCAGTACTTC
.	.	TRBV28	TRBJ1-1	CASSPTRLEVKAFF	TGTGCCAGCAGCCCGACGCGGCTTGAGGTAAAAGCTTTCTTT
.	.	TRBV6-5	TRBJ1-2	CASSYLDRGSYGYTF	TGTGCCAGCAGTTACCTTGATAGGGGCTCCTATGGCTACACCTTC
.	.	TRBV9	TRBJ1-1	CASEEVPNTEAFF	TGTGCCAGCGAGGAGGTGCCTAACACTGAAGCTTTCTTT
.	.	TRBV10-3	TRBJ1-1	CAISDPGAANTEAFF	TGTGCCATCAGTGACCCTGGGGCAGCCAACACTGAAGCTTTCTTT
.	.	TRBV2	TRBJ1-1	CASSIQGTEAFF	TGTGCCAGCAGTATACAGGGTACTGAAGCTTTCTTT
.	.	TRBV30	TRBJ1-1	CAWGRGHRAFF	TGTGCCTGGGGGAGGGGACATAGGGCTTTCTTT
TRBD2	.	TRBV7-6	TRBJ2-4	CASSEYGGIQYF	TGTGCCAGCAGCGAATACGGGGGGATTCAGTACTTC
TRBD1	.	TRBV27	TRBJ1-2	CASSRTGGLGYTF	TGTGCCAGCAGTCGGACAGGGGGCCTTGGCTACACCTTC
.	.	TRBV30	TRBJ1-2	CAWSGGGGYTF	TGTGCCTGGAGTGGAGGTGGTGGCTACACCTTC
.	few	TRBV6-1	TRBJ1-2	CASRESGVYGYTF	TGTGCCAGCAGGGAGAGCGGGGTCTATGGCTACACCTTC
TRBD1	.	TRBV7-2	TRBJ1-2	CASSSSVGTDGYTF	TGTGCCAGCAGCTCGTCGGTCGGGACAGATGGCTACACCTTC
.	.	TRBV7-2	TRBJ2-2	CASSSLRVTGELFF	TGTGCCAGCAGCTCGCTCAGGGTTACCGGGGAGCTGTTTTTT
.	.	TRBV7-8	TRBJ1-1	CASSLVPDGMNTEAFF	TGTGCCAGCAGCTTAGTTCCTGACGGGATGAACACTGAAGCTTTCTTT
TRBD1	.	TRBV5-1	TRBJ1-4	CASSLARQGEEKLFF	TGCGCCAGCAGCTTGGCGCGACAGGGGGAGGAAAAACTGTTTTTT
.	.	TRBV2	TRBJ1-2	CASSETANYGYTF	TGTGCCAGCAGTGAGACAGCTAACTATGGCTACACCTTC
.	few	TRBV28	TRBJ1-3	CASRGGPGNTIYF	TGTGCCAGCAGAGGGGGACCTGGAAACACCATATATTTT
.	few	TRBV27	TRBJ1-2	CASRKADPNYGYTF	TGTGCCAGCAGAAAAGCGGACCCTAACTATGGCTACACCTTC
TRBD1	.	TRBV2	TRBJ1-2	CAGGRDRVNYGYTF	TGTGCCGGAGGCCGGGACAGGGTTAACTATGGCTACACCTTC
.	once	TRBV19	TRBJ1-1	CASSKNSFGTEAFF	TGTGCCAGTAGTAAGAACAGCTTCGGCACTGAAGCTTTCTTT
TRBD1	.	TRBV27	TRBJ1-3	CASSLDRDSGNTIYF	TGTGCCAGCAGTTTAGACAGGGACTCTGGAAACACCATATATTTT
.	.	TRBV7-2	TRBJ1-2	CASSLRRAGYTF	TGTGCCAGCAGCTTAAGGAGGGCAGGCTACACCTTC
.	.	TRBV2	TRBJ2-1	CASTRTGYGEQFF	TGTGCCAGCACTAGAACGGGGTACGGGGAGCAGTTCTTC
.	.	TRBV7-2	TRBJ1-2	CASSLNRDYGYTF	TGTGCCAGCAGCTTAAACAGAGATTATGGCTACACCTTC
.	once	TRBV20-1	TRBJ2-5	CSARDHPGSHF	TGCAGTGCCCGAGATCATCCAGGGTCGCACTTC
TRBD1	.	TRBV28	TRBJ2-1	CASQRTGGGNEQFF	TGTGCCAGCCAACGGACAGGGGGTGGCAATGAGCAGTTCTTC
.	.	TRBV7-2	TRBJ2-6	CASSLATSSGANGLTF	TGTGCCAGCAGCTTAGCTACAAGCTCTGGGGCCAACGGCCTGACTTTC
.	.	TRBV27	TRBJ1-2	CASSFSNRAGYTF	TGTGCCAGCAGTTTTAGTAACAGGGCGGGCTACACCTTC
TRBD1	.	TRBV19	TRBJ1-3	CASRQGAISSGNTIYF	TGTGCCAGCCGACAGGGCGCGATCAGCTCTGGAAACACCATATATTTT
TRBD1	.	TRBV11-1	TRBJ2-7	CASSSRDRSSYEQYF	TGTGCCAGCAGCTCCAGGGACAGGAGCTCCTACGAGCAGTACTTC
TRBD1	.	TRBV6-1	TRBJ1-2	CASSEMAGGQRHGYTF	TGTGCCAGCAGTGAAATGGCAGGGGGCCAAAGGCATGGCTACACCTTC
.	.	TRBV11-3	TRBJ2-1	CASSLADNEQFF	TGTGCCAGCAGCTTAGCCGACAATGAGCAGTTCTTC
TRBD2	.	TRBV4-1	TRBJ2-3	CASNGLAGGTDTQYF	TGCGCCAGCAACGGACTAGCGGGGGGCACAGATACGCAGTATTTT
.	.	TRBV12-5	TRBJ1-1	CASVPDRSPLEAFF	TGTGCTAGTGTCCCGGACAGATCTCCCCTTGAAGCTTTCTTT
.	.	TRBV9	TRBJ2-7	CASSVGSLGGLYEQYF	TGTGCCAGCAGCGTAGGTTCTCTGGGAGGTCTCTACGAGCAGTACTTC
.	.	TRBV27	TRBJ2-7	CASSSNGGSSYEQYF	TGTGCCAGCAGTTCGAACGGGGGTTCCTCCTACGAGCAGTACTTC
TRBD1	.	TRBV30	TRBJ1-5	CAWSFGTGGNSNQPQHF	TGTGCCTGGAGCTTCGGGACAGGGGGCAATAGCAATCAGCCCCAGCATTTT
.	.	TRBV6-1	TRBJ1-5	CASSETRNQPQHF	TGTGCCAGCAGTGAAACACGCAATCAGCCCCAGCATTTT
.	.	TRBV7-9	TRBJ1-1	CASSLGREEAFF	TGTGCCAGCAGCTTGGGGAGGGAAGAAGCTTTCTTT
TRBD1	.	TRBV18	TRBJ1-1	CASSPVRGQEAFF	TGTGCCAGCTCACCGGTGAGGGGGCAAGAAGCTTTCTTT
TRBD1	once	TRBV7-9	TRBJ2-3	CASSQRQGADTQYF	TGTGCCAGCAGCCAGAGACAGGGGGCAGATACGCAGTATTTT
TRBD2	few	TRBV28	TRBJ2-5	CASSPRGAGGRETQYF	TGTGCCAGCAGTCCACGTGGAGCGGGGGGGCGCGAGACCCAGTACTTC
.	few	TRBV7-6	TRBJ2-3	CASSLSTADTQYF	TGTGCCAGCAGCTTAAGCACGGCAGATACGCAGTATTTT
.	.	TRBV5-1	TRBJ1-1	CASNTGLNTEAFF	TGCGCCAGCAATACAGGTTTGAACACTGAAGCTTTCTTT
TRBD2	.	TRBV9	TRBJ2-5	CASSVLWGGQETQYF	TGTGCCAGCAGTGTCCTTTGGGGGGGACAAGAGACCCAGTACTTC
.	.	TRBV2	TRBJ1-4	CASSEALNSLGEKLFF	TGTGCCAGCAGTGAAGCGCTCAACAGTTTAGGTGAAAAACTGTTTTTT
.	.	TRBV7-9	TRBJ1-2	CSGGTNYGYTF	TGTTCCGGGGGGACTAACTATGGCTACACCTTC
TRBD1	.	TRBV19	TRBJ1-5	CASSTETGYQPQHF	TGTGCCAGTAGTACCGAGACAGGGTATCAGCCCCAGCATTTT
.	.	TRBV9	TRBJ1-2	CASSSPRGYGYTF	TGTGCCAGCTCTTCGCCTCGGGGCTATGGCTACACCTTC
TRBD1	medium-sized	TRBV7-2	TRBJ1-2	CASSLRDRVSGYTF	TGTGCCAGCAGCCTCCGGGACAGGGTGAGCGGCTACACCTTC
.	.	TRBV5-6	TRBJ1-2	CASSSRGAGDYGYTF	TGTGCCAGCAGCTCCCGAGGGGCAGGGGATTATGGCTACACCTTC
TRBD1	.	TRBV29-1	TRBJ1-1	CSGETGGGEAFF	TGCAGCGGAGAGACAGGGGGCGGTGAAGCTTTCTTT